These T cell receptor beta chains were read from a single sample in a study of cytomegalovirus exposure and HLA in healthy donors. TCRdb's table, derived via immunoSEQ multiplex PCR, lists solely in-frame clones and lacks some. This sample has about 130,000 clones, with around 80% found just once. The specimen sequenced was PBMCs. These receptors were collected from a middle-aged woman in good health and CMV-seronegative. Both conserved end residues are part of each CDR3. D genes are given only for firm matches. A row's size may be missing; if present it is once, few, many or a size class.

>TRBV9|.|TRBJ1-1|.
CASSVRGFDTEAFF
TGTGCCAGCAGCGTACGGGGGTTCGACACTGAAGCTTTCTTT
>TRBV5-8|.|TRBJ2-7|few
CASSWVEGAREQYF
TGTGCCAGCAGCTGGGTGGAGGGGGCCCGGGAGCAGTACTTC
>TRBV9|TRBD2|TRBJ2-1|.
CASSVDRGLAGVAYNEQFF
TGTGCCAGCAGCGTAGATAGGGGACTAGCGGGAGTGGCCTACAATGAGCAGTTCTTC
>TRBV28|.|TRBJ1-2|.
CASSLKQSYGYTF
TGTGCCAGCAGTTTAAAACAATCCTATGGCTACACCTTC
>TRBV29-1|.|TRBJ2-1|few
CSVVDNEQFF
TGCAGCGTTGTCGACAATGAGCAGTTCTTC
>TRBV19|.|TRBJ1-5|.
CASSIRFEYSNQPQHF
TGTGCCAGTAGTATAAGATTCGAGTATAGCAATCAGCCCCAGCATTTT
>TRBV7-2|.|TRBJ1-1|.
CASSLDGYTEAFF
TGTGCCAGCAGCTTAGACGGGTACACTGAAGCTTTCTTT
>TRBV6-5|.|TRBJ1-2|once
CAASLGRAEGYTF
TGTGCCGCATCTTTGGGCAGGGCGGAAGGCTACACCTTC
>TRBV5-1|TRBD1|TRBJ1-5|.
CASSLAGGAGQPQHF
TGCGCCAGCAGCTTGGCAGGGGGCGCGGGTCAGCCCCAGCATTTT
>TRBV10-3|.|TRBJ2-3|.
CAISESIPNSNTQYF
TGTGCCATCAGTGAGTCGATACCTAACTCCAATACGCAGTATTTT
>TRBV7-6|.|TRBJ2-5|.
CASSLAPAGLGETQYF
TGTGCCAGCAGCTTAGCTCCAGCGGGCTTGGGAGAGACCCAGTACTTC
>TRBV25-1|TRBD2|TRBJ2-7|few
CASSEPGLAVSYEQYF
TGTGCCAGCAGTGAACCTGGACTAGCGGTTTCCTACGAGCAGTACTTC
>TRBV30|TRBD1|TRBJ1-1|once
CASMTGVNTEAFF
TGTGCCTCTATGACAGGGGTGAACACTGAAGCTTTCTTT
>TRBV6-1|.|TRBJ1-1|once
CASSRGGGNTEAFF
TGTGCCAGCAGTAGGGGGGGCGGAAACACTGAAGCTTTCTTT
>TRBV6-6|TRBD1|TRBJ1-1|.
CASSPTRDRKNTEAFF
TGTGCCAGCAGCCCCACTCGGGACAGAAAGAACACTGAAGCTTTCTTT
>TRBV27|.|TRBJ2-5|.
CASRDRVYQETQYF
TGTGCCAGCCGCGACCGGGTCTACCAAGAGACCCAGTACTTC
>TRBV28|.|TRBJ2-7|.
CASSPRGEQYF
TGTGCCAGCAGTCCTCGGGGGGAGCAGTACTTC
>TRBV19|.|TRBJ2-3|.
CASSIAAGDTQYF
TGTGCCAGTAGTATCGCGGCGGGAGATACGCAGTATTTT
>TRBV27|.|TRBJ1-2|.
CASSLSGRYYGYTF
TGTGCCAGCAGTTTATCGGGCAGATACTATGGCTACACCTTC
>TRBV7-9|TRBD1|TRBJ1-1|.
CASSPRTGRNTEAFF
TGTGCCAGCAGCCCTCGGACAGGGCGGAACACTGAAGCTTTCTTT
>TRBV27|TRBD2|TRBJ2-3|once
CASRDAGLAGDTQYF
TGTGCCAGCAGGGACGCGGGACTAGCCGGAGATACGCAGTATTTT
>TRBV21-1|.|TRBJ1-5|.
CASSPRQGRPGQRNQPQHF
TGTGCCAGCAGCCCCCGGCAGGGGCGGCCCGGACAGCGCAATCAGCCCCAGCATTTT
>TRBV7-6|.|TRBJ1-3|.
CASSLGASGNTIYF
TGTGCCAGCAGCTTAGGGGCCTCTGGAAACACCATATATTTT
>TRBV27|.|TRBJ2-3|.
CASRPSADTQYF
TGTGCCAGCAGGCCAAGCGCAGATACGCAGTATTTT